Listed below are T cell receptor beta chains from one sample, sequenced in a study of immune heterogeneity within non-small cell lung tumors. In TCRdb, the multiplex PCR reads were re-called with MiXCR into one record per CDR3 protein. The sample has roughly 15,000 distinct CDR3 sequences, about 30% seen once. The sample was lung tumor tissue. These receptors originate from a man aged 35 to 55 with non-small cell lung cancer. Both conserved end residues are part of each CDR3. The order of the fields is J gene, D gene, clone size, V gene, CDR3 protein, CDR3 DNA. D genes are given only for firm matches. Part of the rows lack a size; the others show once, few, many or a class for expanded clones.

TRBJ2-2	.	.	TRBV12-3/TRBV12-4	CASSLREAGELFF	TGTGCCAGCAGTTTAAGGGAGGCCGGGGAGCTGTTTTTT
TRBJ2-5	.	.	TRBV10-3	CAVRGGTIQETQYF	TGTGCCGTCCGGGGCGGGACGATCCAAGAGACCCAGTACTTC
TRBJ2-3	.	.	TRBV5-1	CASSLGGPDTQYF	TGCGCCAGCAGCTTGGGAGGCCCGGATACGCAGTATTTT
TRBJ1-1	.	many	TRBV25-1	CASKWGLNTEAFF	TGTGCCAGCAAGTGGGGTTTGAACACTGAAGCTTTCTTT
TRBJ1-1	.	many	TRBV12-3/TRBV12-4	CASSLRGYWSTEAFF	TGTGCCAGCAGTCTGCGGGGGTACTGGAGCACTGAAGCTTTCTTT
TRBJ2-7	.	many	TRBV10-3	CAISESGYEQYF	TGTGCCATCAGTGAGTCGGGGTACGAGCAGTACTTC
TRBJ2-5	TRBD1	.	TRBV9	CASSGGQGGRETQYF	TGTGCCAGCAGCGGCGGACAGGGGGGTCGGGAGACCCAGTACTTC
TRBJ2-7	TRBD1	many	TRBV29-1	CSVAGQGYEQYF	TGCAGCGTGGCCGGACAGGGCTACGAGCAGTACTTC
TRBJ2-1	.	many	TRBV24-1	CATSDPSSEGSSYNEQFF	TGTGCCACCAGTGATCCGTCATCGGAAGGAAGCTCCTACAATGAGCAGTTCTTC
TRBJ1-6	TRBD1	.	TRBV9	CASSNPGGSGRSPLHF	TGTGCCAGCAGCAACCCAGGGGGCAGCGGCAGATCACCCCTCCACTTT
TRBJ2-4	TRBD2	.	TRBV5-4	CASSTSGGAQNVIQYF	TGTGCCAGCAGCACTAGCGGGGGGGCCCAAAATGTCATTCAGTACTTC
TRBJ1-5	.	medium-sized	TRBV6-1	CASRQGRYSNQPQHF	TGTGCCAGCAGGCAGGGGCGGTATAGCAATCAGCCCCAGCATTTT
TRBJ2-1	TRBD1	.	TRBV5-1	CASSPSEMTGRNEQFF	TGCGCCAGCAGCCCATCTGAGATGACAGGGCGCAATGAGCAGTTCTTC
TRBJ1-2	TRBD1	.	TRBV5-6	CASSLKPTGDYGYTF	TGTGCCAGCAGCTTAAAACCGACAGGGGACTATGGCTACACCTTC
TRBJ2-7	.	medium-sized	TRBV5-1	CASSLHDSYEQYF	TGCGCCAGCAGCTTGCACGACAGTTACGAGCAGTACTTC
TRBJ2-7	TRBD1	medium-sized	TRBV7-2	CASSFTGGGSQEQYF	TGTGCCAGCAGCTTTACAGGGGGCGGTTCCCAGGAGCAGTACTTC
TRBJ2-3	.	.	TRBV2	CASSEGGLATDTQYF	TGTGCCAGCAGTGAAGGTGGGCTAGCCACAGATACGCAGTATTTT
TRBJ2-1	.	few	TRBV20-1	CSAKSGASSYNEQFF	TGCAGTGCTAAATCGGGAGCGAGCTCCTACAATGAGCAGTTCTTC
TRBJ2-7	.	medium-sized	TRBV19	CASSIKLEYEQYF	TGTGCCAGTAGTATAAAGCTAGAATACGAGCAGTACTTC
TRBJ2-3	.	.	TRBV5-4	CASSLGSADTQYF	TGTGCCAGCAGCTTGGGGTCGGCAGATACGCAGTATTTT